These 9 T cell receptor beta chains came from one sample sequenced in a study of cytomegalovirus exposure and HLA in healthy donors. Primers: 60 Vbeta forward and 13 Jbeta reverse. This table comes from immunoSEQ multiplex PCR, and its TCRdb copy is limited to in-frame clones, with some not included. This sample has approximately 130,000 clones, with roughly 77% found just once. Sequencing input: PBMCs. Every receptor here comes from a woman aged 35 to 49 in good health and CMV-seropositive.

In DNA form, the CDR3 reads TGTGCCAGCAGCTTGGGAACCGGGACAGGGATTGAGGTTCAGTACTTC. It yields the protein CASSLGTGTGIEVQYF. The rearrangement links TRBV7-6 to TRBJ2-4; 9 bases line up with TRBD1. Per germline, CDR1 SGHVS and CDR2 FNYEAQ. The J segment lost 11 bases and the V segment lost 3 bases, leaving 14 bases of the junction unmatched. The CDR3 spans 16 residues.

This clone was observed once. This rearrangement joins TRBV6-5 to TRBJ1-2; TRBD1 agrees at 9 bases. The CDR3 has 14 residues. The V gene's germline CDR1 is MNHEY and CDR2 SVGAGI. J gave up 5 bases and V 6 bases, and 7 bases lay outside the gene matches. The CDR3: CASRNRGLWYGYTF. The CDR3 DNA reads TGTGCCAGCAGAAACAGGGGGCTCTGGTATGGCTACACCTTC.

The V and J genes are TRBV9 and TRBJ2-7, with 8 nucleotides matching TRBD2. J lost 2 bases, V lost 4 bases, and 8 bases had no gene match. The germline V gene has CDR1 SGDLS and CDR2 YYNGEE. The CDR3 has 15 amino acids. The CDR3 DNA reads TGTGCCAGCAGCTCCGATAGCGGGACGGCCTACGAGCAGTACTTC. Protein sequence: CASSSDSGTAYEQYF.

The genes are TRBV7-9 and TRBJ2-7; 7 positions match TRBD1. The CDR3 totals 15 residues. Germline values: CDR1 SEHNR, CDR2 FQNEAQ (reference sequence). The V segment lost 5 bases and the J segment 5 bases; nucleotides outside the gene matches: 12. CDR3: CASSPAQDRPDEQYF. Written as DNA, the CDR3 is TGTGCCAGCAGCCCCGCCCAGGACAGGCCCGACGAGCAGTACTTC.

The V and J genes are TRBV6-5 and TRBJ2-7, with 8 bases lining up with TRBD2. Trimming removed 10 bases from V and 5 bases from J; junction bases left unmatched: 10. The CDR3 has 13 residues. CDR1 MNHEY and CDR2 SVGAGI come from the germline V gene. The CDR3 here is CATTSGSVHEQYF. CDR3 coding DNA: TGTGCCACCACAAGCGGGAGCGTCCACGAGCAGTACTTC.

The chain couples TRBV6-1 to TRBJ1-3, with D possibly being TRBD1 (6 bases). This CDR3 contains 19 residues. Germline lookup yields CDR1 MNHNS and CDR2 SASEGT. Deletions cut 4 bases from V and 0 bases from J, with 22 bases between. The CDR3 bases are TGTGCCAGCAGTGCCCGGACAGAAAGCTCAACCATCTCTGGAAACACCATATATTTT. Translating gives CASSARTESSTISGNTIYF.

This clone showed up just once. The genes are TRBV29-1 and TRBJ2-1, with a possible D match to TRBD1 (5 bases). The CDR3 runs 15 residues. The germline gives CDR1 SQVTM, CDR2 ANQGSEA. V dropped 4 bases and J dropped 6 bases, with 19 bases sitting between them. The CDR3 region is CSVGPDSLGVNEQFF. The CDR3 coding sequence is TGCAGCGTTGGCCCCGACAGCCTTGGGGTCAATGAGCAGTTCTTC.

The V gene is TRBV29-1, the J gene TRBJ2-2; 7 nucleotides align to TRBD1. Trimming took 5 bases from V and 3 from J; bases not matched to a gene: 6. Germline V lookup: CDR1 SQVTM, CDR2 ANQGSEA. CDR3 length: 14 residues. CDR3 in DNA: TGCAGCGTTTCCGGGACAGCCTACACCGGGGAGCTGTTTTTT. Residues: CSVSGTAYTGELFF.

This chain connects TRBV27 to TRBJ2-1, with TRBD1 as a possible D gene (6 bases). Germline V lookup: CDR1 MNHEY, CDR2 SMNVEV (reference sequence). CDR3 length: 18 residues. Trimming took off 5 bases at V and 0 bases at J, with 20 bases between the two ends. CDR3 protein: CASSPTLTGTGSYNEQFF. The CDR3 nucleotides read TGTGCCAGCAGTCCGACACTTACAGGGACGGGCTCCTACAATGAGCAGTTCTTC.